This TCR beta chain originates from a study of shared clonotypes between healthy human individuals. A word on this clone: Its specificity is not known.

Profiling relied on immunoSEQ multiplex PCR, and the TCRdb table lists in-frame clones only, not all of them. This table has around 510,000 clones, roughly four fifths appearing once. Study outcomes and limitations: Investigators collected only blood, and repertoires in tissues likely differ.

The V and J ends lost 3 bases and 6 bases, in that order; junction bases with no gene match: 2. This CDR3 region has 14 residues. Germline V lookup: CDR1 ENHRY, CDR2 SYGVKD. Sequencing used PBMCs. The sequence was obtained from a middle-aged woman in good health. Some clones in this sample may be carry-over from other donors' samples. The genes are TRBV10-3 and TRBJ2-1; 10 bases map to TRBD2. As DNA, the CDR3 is TGTGCCATCAGTGAACTAGCGGGGTTCAATGAGCAGTTCTTC. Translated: CAISELAGFNEQFF.